Following are 16 T cell receptor beta chains from one sample sequenced in a study of OX40 agonist ivuxolimab in advanced cancers. The data were produced by immunoSEQ multiplex PCR, yet TCRdb's version contains in-frame clones alone and is incomplete. The sample has approximately 76,000 clones, 86% seen once. The material was CD4+ or CD8+ T cells sorted from blood, obtained in a trial of the OX40 agonist ivuxolimab. The receptors here all came from an adult with an advanced solid tumor such as melanoma, head and neck, liver or kidney cancer.

This chain uses TRBV28 with TRBJ1-5; a weak D match, TRBD1 (6 bases). The CDR3 runs 15 residues. Trimming removed 3 bases at V and 5 bases at J, with 14 bases between. From germline, CDR1 is MDHEN and CDR2 SYDVKM. CDR3 bases: TGTGCCAGCAGTTTTGCGGCAGGGGACCATCAGCCCCAGCATTTT. Translation: CASSFAAGDHQPQHF.

The chain recombines TRBV2 with TRBJ2-1; TRBD2 agrees at 8 bases. The J segment lost 9 bases and the V segment lost 9 bases, leaving 16 bases of the junction unmatched. The CDR3 extends over 15 amino acids. The germline V gene encodes CDR1 SNHLY and CDR2 FYNNEI. The CDR3 protein is CASSGLAGGEGEQFF. CDR3 nucleotide sequence: TGTGCCAGTTCGGGTCTAGCGGGCGGAGAGGGTGAGCAGTTCTTC.

The chain links TRBV27 to TRBJ1-2; TRBD1 might be the D (5 bases). The CDR3 is made up of 17 amino acids. Looked up from germline, CDR1 is MNHEY and CDR2 is SMNVEV (reference sequence). V was cut by 6 bases and J by 0 bases, with 20 bases left in between. The CDR3 spells CASRSIGTDLTNYGYTF. The DNA of the CDR3 is TGTGCCAGCAGATCAATCGGGACGGATCTGACTAACTATGGCTACACCTTC.

V usage is TRBV4-1 and J usage is TRBJ1-4; perhaps TRBD1 as D (5 bases). Germline-derived CDR1 and CDR2 are MGHRA and YSYEKL. There are 16 residues in the CDR3. Trimming removed 0 bases at V and 8 bases at J, with 16 bases between. CDR3 in amino acids: CASSQDLRGRREKLFF. The DNA of the CDR3 is TGCGCCAGCAGCCAAGATCTTCGGGGCCGTCGAGAAAAACTGTTTTTT.

The chain joins TRBV7-9 to TRBJ1-2; TRBD1 is a possible D gene (5 bases). V dropped 1 base and J dropped 7 bases, with 10 bases sitting between them. Germline V CDR1 and CDR2: SEHNR, FQNEAQ (reference sequence). The CDR3 runs to 13 residues. The CDR3 reads CASSLGQLPGYTF. CDR3 nucleotide sequence: TGTGCCAGCAGCTTAGGACAGCTCCCTGGCTACACCTTC.

The V gene is TRBV7-9, the J gene TRBJ2-7; 7 nucleotides match TRBD2. Germline loops: CDR1 SEHNR, CDR2 FQNEAQ (reference sequence). The CDR3 covers 14 residues. The V segment lost 0 bases and the J segment 2 bases; nucleotides outside the gene matches: 1. The CDR3 sequence: CASSLAGLTYEQYF. For the CDR3, the DNA is TGTGCCAGCAGCTTAGCGGGACTAACCTACGAGCAGTACTTC.

The V call is TRBV7-8, the J call TRBJ1-5; perhaps TRBD1 as D (6 bases). V dropped 0 bases and J dropped 6 bases, with 9 bases sitting between them. The CDR3 runs to 14 residues. CDR1 is SGHVS, CDR2 FQNEAQ, per germline. This chain's CDR3 is CASSLAAGVQPQHF. CDR3 sequence (DNA): TGTGCCAGCAGCTTAGCTGCAGGGGTTCAGCCCCAGCATTTT.

The chain has TRBV18 and TRBJ2-5; possibly TRBD1 for D (6 bases). The CDR3 spans 14 residues. V was cut by 3 bases and J by 5 bases, with 13 bases left in between. Germline CDR1 reads KGHSH; CDR2 reads LQKENI. The CDR3 sequence: CASSPAQGRETQYF. The CDR3 DNA reads TGTGCCAGCTCACCGGCTCAGGGGCGGGAGACCCAGTACTTC. The full variable domain, its missing parts supplied by reference TRBV18 and TRBJ2-5, is NAGVMQNPRHLVRRRGQEARLRCSPMKGHSHVYWYRQLPEEGLKFMVYLQKENIIDESGMPKERFSAEFPKEGPSILRIQQVVRGDSAAYFCASSPAQGRETQYFGPGTRLLVL.

This chain joins TRBV9 and TRBJ2-2; unclear D gene. Germline CDR1 and CDR2: SGDLS and YYNGEE. The CDR3 extends over 14 amino acids. V lost 1 base to trimming and J lost 0 bases, with 4 bases between them. CDR3 loop: CASSVLTNTGELFF. DNA for the CDR3: TGTGCCAGCAGCGTACTCACGAACACCGGGGAGCTGTTTTTT.

The chain couples TRBV6-6 to TRBJ1-1; D remains unclear. CDR3 size: 13 residues. CDR1 MNHNY and CDR2 SVGAGI come from the germline V gene (reference sequence). V gave up 7 bases and J gave up 6 bases, with 15 bases separating them. The CDR3 loop is CASTFPRAAEAFF. CDR3 in DNA: TGTGCCAGCACCTTCCCTCGGGCAGCTGAAGCTTTCTTT.

This clone has just one count. The chain carries TRBV30 and TRBJ2-5, with 9 bases lining up with TRBD1. Trimming cost V 3 bases and J 6 bases; bases outside gene matches: 5. The CDR3 is 13 residues long. Germline assignment: CDR1 GTSNPN and CDR2 SVGIG (reference sequence). The CDR3, as DNA: TGTGCCTGGAGCCTACAGGGGGCACAGACCCAGTACTTC. It encodes CAWSLQGAQTQYF.

This rearrangement joins TRBV29-1 to TRBJ1-4, with D hard to call. CDR3 length: 13 residues. The V end was cut by 4 bases, the J end by 3 bases, with 9 bases between. Germline V gives CDR1 SQVTM, CDR2 ANQGSEA. CDR3 DNA: TGCAGCGTTGCCCGGGGAGCTAATGAAAAACTGTTTTTT. This encodes CSVARGANEKLFF. Full variable domain (missing parts from reference TRBV29-1 and TRBJ1-4): SAVISQKPSRDICQRGTSLTIQCQVDSQVTMMFWYRQQPGQSLTLIATANQGSEATYESGFVIDKFPISRPNLTFSTLTVSNMSPEDSSIYLCSVARGANEKLFFGSGTQLSVL.

The chain is built from TRBV6-1 and TRBJ1-2, with unresolved D. The germline V and J ends were trimmed by 2 bases and 7 bases, with 14 bases remaining between them. Germline assignment: CDR1 MNHNS and CDR2 SASEGT. This CDR3 region has 14 residues. CDR3 in amino acids: CASSEQPSVGGYTF. CDR3 nucleotides: TGTGCCAGCAGTGAACAACCGAGCGTAGGTGGCTACACCTTC.

The rearrangement joins TRBV27 to TRBJ2-3; D ambiguous. Looked up from germline, CDR1 is MNHEY and CDR2 is SMNVEV (reference sequence). The V gene lost 3 bases and the J gene lost 0 bases, with 7 bases spanning the gap. The CDR3 spans 14 residues. The CDR3 nucleotides are TGTGCCAGCAGTTTGAAAACTAGCACAGATACGCAGTATTTT. Protein: CASSLKTSTDTQYF.

This clone was seen a few times. The gene calls are TRBV5-4 and TRBJ2-5; a possible D gene is TRBD1 (6 bases). V was shortened by 0 bases and J by 0 bases, with 12 bases between the two germline ends. The CDR3 contains 16 residues. Per germline, CDR1 SGHNT and CDR2 YYREEE (reference sequence). The CDR3 DNA reads as TGTGCCAGCAGCTTGGACCCAACAGGGCACCAAGAGACCCAGTACTTC. It yields the protein CASSLDPTGHQETQYF.

This clone has a handful of counts. V usage is TRBV7-6 and J usage is TRBJ2-3; 8 bases line up with TRBD2. This CDR3 spans 15 amino acids. With V trimmed by 1 base and J by 2 bases, 2 bases remained unmatched. In germline, CDR1 is SGHVS, CDR2 FNYEAQ. This CDR3 reads CASSLVGLDTDTQYF. CDR3 bases: TGTGCCAGCAGCTTAGTGGGACTAGACACAGATACGCAGTATTTT.